This note documents a single T cell receptor (beta chain) sequence. Its antigen is unidentified. These data belong to a study of blood T cells in healthy people across ages. V dropped 5 bases and J dropped 4 bases, with 15 bases sitting between them. This CDR3 spans 14 amino acids. Germline loops: CDR1 SGDLS, CDR2 YYNGEE. Sample-barcoded 5' priming and a J-beta primer mix drove a second PCR of roughly 6 to 12 cycles. TCRdb passed the 5' RACE reads through MiXCR, listing each CDR3 protein once. The sample contains 850,000 to 950,000 distinct CDR3 sequences, 25% to 30% of which appear only once. The study, taken as a whole, reports: Since the PBMCs were unsorted, naive and antigen-experienced cells could not be conclusively compared. Higher naive T cell percentage went strongly together with higher TCR beta diversity.

Input material: blood. The V and J genes are TRBV9 and TRBJ1-2, with D tentatively TRBD1 (5 bases). This TCR came from a woman aged 80 or over in good health. The CDR3 DNA sequence: TGTGCCAGCAGTCTAACAGGCATCGCCTATGGCTACACCTTC. This translates into CASSLTGIAYGYTF.